The sequence of this TCR beta chain was determined in a study of control samples from healthy donors and cancer patients. This clone was detected a few times. The CDR3 totals 15 residues. Germline V CDR1 and CDR2: SGHAT, FQNNGV. V lost 5 bases to trimming and J lost 4 bases; unmatched junction nucleotides: 9. The protocol was immunoSEQ multiplex PCR, while the TCRdb copy is restricted to in-frame clones and leaves out a portion. The top ten hold roughly 13% of the sample, which has 80,000 to 100,000 clones, just over 85% seen once. Sequenced input: blood. The chain joins TRBV11-2 to TRBJ2-7; 9 nucleotides line up with TRBD2. The receptor was isolated from a young man in good health. The CDR3 DNA sequence: TGTGCCAGCAGCAAAGGGACTAGCCGCGCATACGAGCAGTACTTC. It encodes CASSKGTSRAYEQYF.